The 6 T cell receptor beta chains reported below all come from one sample, sequenced in a study of human CD4 T cells and Enterobacteriaceae. CFSE-low CD25+ ICOS+ proliferating activated T cells were FACS-sorted after 6-7 days. Memory CD4+ T cells were CFSE-labeled and cultured 2:1 with antigen-pulsed autologous monocytes. All CD4+ cells other than CD45RA+CCR7+CD95- naive cells were sorted as memory, over 98% pure. The protocol was immunoSEQ multiplex PCR, while the TCRdb copy is restricted to in-frame clones and leaves out a portion. This table holds roughly 830 clones, 35% to 60% found once. The sequencing input was bacteria-reactive CD4+ T cells grown in culture. Stated subset: CFSE-low proliferating memory CD4 T cells sorted after in vitro stimulation with a heat-inactivated bacterium or M. tuberculosis lysate. The origin of the receptors is a human donor in good health.

The V and J genes are TRBV6-4 and TRBJ2-2; possible D gene TRBD2, 5 bases. The germline V and J ends were trimmed by 3 bases and 3 bases, with 20 bases remaining between them. The CDR3 runs to 18 residues. The germline CDR1 and CDR2 sequences are MRHNA and SNTAGT. The CDR3 DNA reads TGTGCCAGCAGTGAGTGTAGCATAGGAGGCGTCGACACCGGGGAGCTGTTTTTT. As protein: CASSECSIGGVDTGELFF.

Relative to its sample, this clone is medium-sized. The V and J genes are TRBV27 and TRBJ2-7; the match to TRBD1 covers 7 bases. The CDR3 has 13 residues. V shed 3 bases and J 6 bases; nucleotides not matched to a gene: 5. Germline V gene lookup returns CDR1 MNHEY and CDR2 SMNVEV (reference sequence). The CDR3 spells CASSFQGEREQYF. The CDR3, as DNA: TGTGCCAGCAGTTTCCAGGGGGAACGCGAGCAGTACTTC.

Relative to its sample, this clone is medium-sized. The rearrangement joins TRBV7-2 to TRBJ2-2; no firm D call. The germline CDR1 and CDR2 sequences are SGHTA and FQGNSA. The ends were cut back, 5 bases at V and 4 bases at J, with 14 bases in the middle. This CDR3 is 15 amino acids long. The CDR3 is CASSPDIASTGELFF. For the CDR3, the DNA is TGTGCCAGCAGCCCCGACATAGCCAGCACCGGGGAGCTGTTTTTT.

This clone was observed a single time. The chain uses TRBV10-1 and TRBJ2-7; 10 nucleotides line up with TRBD2. V lost 6 bases, J lost 0 bases, and 20 bases stayed unmatched. Germline loops: CDR1 WNHNN, CDR2 SYGVQD (reference sequence). The CDR3 is 20 residues long. In DNA, the CDR3 is TGCGCCAGCAGCATAGTTCCGGGACTAGCGCCTAAAGGGGGCTCCTACGAGCAGTACTTC. This translates into CASSIVPGLAPKGGSYEQYF.

Note on this clone: The limits of the CDR3 on the DNA are not certain, so only TCRdb's listed CDR3 is given. The chain uses TRBV21-1 and TRBJ2-7; the table's D call, TRBD1, has no DNA check behind it. TRBV21-1 has pseudogene status. The CDR3 is 13 residues long, counting both termini. The CDR3 here is CASSVGQGNEQYF.

This clone was observed a few times. V usage is TRBV2 and J usage is TRBJ2-3; D call uncertain. The V and J ends lost 11 bases and 2 bases respectively, with 20 bases between them. Per germline, CDR1 SNHLY and CDR2 FYNNEI. This CDR3 has 15 residues. The CDR3 loop is CASDRDGQVTDTQYF. DNA of the CDR3: TGTGCCTCCGATAGAGATGGGCAGGTCACAGATACGCAGTATTTT.